The TCR beta chain described here comes from a study of blood T cell repertoires in COVID-19 (dated by TCRdb to 2020 to 2022). Some background on the complete study: Collaborator samples came from the United States, Italy and Spain and covered acute and convalescent phases of COVID-19. A freely available public database, intended as a resource for researchers studying the immune response to SARS-CoV-2, is where the repertoires were released. Deeply sampled blood TCRbeta repertoires from subjects exposed to, actively infected with, or recovered from COVID-19 were included in the dataset. The material from the prospective study consisted of cDNA or gDNA derived from T cells, B-cell-depleted T cells, or PBMCs. Where available, HLA class I and class II types were taken from metadata supplied by the sample provider and were not determined by assay-based typing. The samples were drawn from the first 160 participants of the ongoing ImmuneRACE study and from 1,254 subjects provided by 6 global collaborators. The sample metadata nearly always contained a de-identified subject ID, COVID-19 status, age in years and sex.

In the prospective study, participants were roughly 18 to 100 years old, resided in about two dozen geographic areas of the United States, and were enrolled through a virtual design. Cohort assignment in the prospective study relied on participant-reported clinical history from a screening survey and a study questionnaire. In the prospective study, mobile phlebotomists collected whole blood, serum and a nasopharyngeal or oropharyngeal swab from each participant. Participants in the prospective study had the option to provide additional blood draws and questionnaires over a roughly two-month period. Before DNA extraction, blood samples from the prospective study were shipped at room temperature or frozen. TCRbeta CDR3 regions were amplified from genomic DNA using the immunoSEQ Assay, a bias-controlled multiplex PCR. The original methods were these. The number of nucleated cells in each sample was estimated by amplification of reference gene primers within the assay. To quantify the absolute abundance of each unique TCRbeta CDR3 rearrangement, sequence reads were collapsed and filtered. For each sample, productive Simpson clonality was calculated as the square root of Simpson's diversity index across productive rearrangements. TCRdb stores this immuneACCESS table with in-frame sequences only. Part of the clones is absent; in the studies checked, under half of the shortfall reflects unresolved V genes, and no reason is known for the rest. That table furnishes V, J and clone size, whereas the DNA furnished D and trimming. This sample comprises about 200,000 clones, approximately 80% of them detected only once. The ten largest clones capture 6.5% to 9% of the sample.

Overall results and qualifications from the work: Clinical and demographic metadata were provided uncurated, with the amount varying by source and participant.

Unmatched junction bases come to 12, with V trimmed by 6 bases and J by 8 bases. The CDR3, cysteine through phenylalanine, is 16 amino acids long. Only CDR3 DNA is held: 48 bases, read in frame from base 1. According to the germline V gene (reference sequence), CDR1 reads LNHDA and CDR2 reads SQIVND. In the case of this clone: This clone's antigen is unknown. The input lacks base qualities; no much larger clone sits a single base away.

Material: PBMCs or T cells enriched from blood (not recorded which). The clonotype originates from a middle-aged woman with acute COVID-19. The rearrangement combines TRBV19 with TRBJ1-6, with TRBD1 identical over 8 junction bases. The CDR3: CASSGRTGTGDSPLHF. The bases are TGTGCCAGTAGCGGCAGGACCGGGACAGGTGATTCACCCCTCCACTTT.